The sequence of this T cell receptor beta chain was determined in a study of blood T cell repertoires in COVID-19. The wider study: There were acute and convalescent COVID-19 samples, and they came from the United States, Italy and Spain.

Per the study methods: Estimation of nucleated cell counts relied on the amplification of reference gene primers. Method: immunoSEQ multiplex PCR; TCRdb's copy keeps in-frame clones and lacks some. D and trimming come from the DNA, and the V and J calls and clone size come from that table. Among over 450,000 clones, roughly nine tenths were seen once, and the ten largest hold 0.9%. The ends were cut back, 2 bases at V and 14 bases at J, with 13 bases in the middle. CDR3 length: 13 amino acids. Enrollment of patients from Seattle took place during active infection, with longitudinal follow-up. The gene calls are TRBV12-3 or TRBV12-4 and TRBJ1-6; the D gene is possibly TRBD1 (6 bases). Sequenced material: peripheral blood. The receptor's source is a young man with COVID-19, enrolled during active disease. CDR3 bases: TGTGCCAGCAGTTTATCACAGGGCAGGTCCCTCCACTTT. Amino acid sequence: CASSLSQGRSLHF.